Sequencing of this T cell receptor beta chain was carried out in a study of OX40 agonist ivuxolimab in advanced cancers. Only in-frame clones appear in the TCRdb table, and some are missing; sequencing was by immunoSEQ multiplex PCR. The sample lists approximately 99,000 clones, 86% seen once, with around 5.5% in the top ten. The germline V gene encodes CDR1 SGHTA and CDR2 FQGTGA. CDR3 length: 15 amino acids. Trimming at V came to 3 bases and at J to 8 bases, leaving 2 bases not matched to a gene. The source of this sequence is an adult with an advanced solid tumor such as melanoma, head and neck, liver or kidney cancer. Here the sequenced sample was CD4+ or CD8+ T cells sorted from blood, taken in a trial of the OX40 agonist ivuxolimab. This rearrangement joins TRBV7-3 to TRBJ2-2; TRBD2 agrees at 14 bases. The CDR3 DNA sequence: TGTGCCAGCAGCTTGGGACTAGCGGGAGTGGGGGAGCTGTTTTTT. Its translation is CASSLGLAGVGELFF.